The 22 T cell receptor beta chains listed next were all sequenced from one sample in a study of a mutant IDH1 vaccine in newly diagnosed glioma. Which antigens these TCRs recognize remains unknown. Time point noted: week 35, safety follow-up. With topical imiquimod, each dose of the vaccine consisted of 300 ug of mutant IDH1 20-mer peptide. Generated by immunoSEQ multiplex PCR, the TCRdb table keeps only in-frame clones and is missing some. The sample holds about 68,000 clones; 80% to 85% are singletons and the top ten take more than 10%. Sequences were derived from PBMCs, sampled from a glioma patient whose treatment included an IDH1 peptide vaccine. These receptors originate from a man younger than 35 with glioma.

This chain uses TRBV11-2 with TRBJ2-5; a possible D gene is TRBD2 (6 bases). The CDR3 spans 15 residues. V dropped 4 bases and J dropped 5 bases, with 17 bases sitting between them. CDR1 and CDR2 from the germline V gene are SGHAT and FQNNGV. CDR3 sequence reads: CASSSRGIPLETQYF. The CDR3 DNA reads TGTGCCAGCAGCTCTCGGGGGATCCCTCTGGAGACCCAGTACTTC. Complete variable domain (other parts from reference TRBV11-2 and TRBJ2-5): EAGVAQSPRYKIIEKRQSVAFWCNPISGHATLYWYQQILGQGPKLLIQFQNNGVVDDSQLPKDRFSAERLKGVDSTLKIQPAKLEDSAVYLCASSSRGIPLETQYFGPGTRLLVL.

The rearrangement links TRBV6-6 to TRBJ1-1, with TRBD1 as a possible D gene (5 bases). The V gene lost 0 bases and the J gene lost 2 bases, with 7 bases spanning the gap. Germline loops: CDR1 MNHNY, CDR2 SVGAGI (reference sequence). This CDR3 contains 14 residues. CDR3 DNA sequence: TGTGCCAGCAGTTACTCCGACAGTAACACTGAAGCTTTCTTT. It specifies CASSYSDSNTEAFF.

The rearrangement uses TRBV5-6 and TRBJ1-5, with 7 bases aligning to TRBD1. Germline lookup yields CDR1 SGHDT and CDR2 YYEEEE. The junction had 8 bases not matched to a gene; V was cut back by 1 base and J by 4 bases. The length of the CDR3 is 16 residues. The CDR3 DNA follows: TGTGCCAGCAGCTTGACAGGGGAAGCGAAGAATCAGCCCCAGCATTTT. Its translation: CASSLTGEAKNQPQHF.

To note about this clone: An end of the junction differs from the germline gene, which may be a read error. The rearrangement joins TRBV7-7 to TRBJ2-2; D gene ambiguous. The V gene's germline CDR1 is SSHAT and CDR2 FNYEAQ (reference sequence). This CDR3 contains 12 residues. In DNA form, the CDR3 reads TGTGCTAGCAGCTCGCACACCGGGGAGCTGTTTTTT. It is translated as CASSSHTGELFF.

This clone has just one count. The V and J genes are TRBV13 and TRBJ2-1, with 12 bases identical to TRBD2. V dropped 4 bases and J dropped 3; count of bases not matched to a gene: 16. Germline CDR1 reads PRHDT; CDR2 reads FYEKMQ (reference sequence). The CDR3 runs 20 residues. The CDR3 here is CASSSRPTSGGPRLYNEQFF. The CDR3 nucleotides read TGTGCCAGCAGCTCACGGCCGACTAGCGGGGGCCCCCGCCTCTACAATGAGCAGTTCTTC.

The CDR3 bases are TGCAGCGTTTCAGGGGGGCGGGAGGGCCTCACTGAGCAGTTCTTC. Amino acids: CSVSGGREGLTEQFF. The rearrangement links TRBV29-1 to TRBJ2-1, with 9 bases aligning to TRBD2. The CDR3 length is 15 residues. With V trimmed by 5 bases and J by 9 bases, 14 bases remained unmatched. The germline V gene has CDR1 SQVTM and CDR2 ANQGSEA.

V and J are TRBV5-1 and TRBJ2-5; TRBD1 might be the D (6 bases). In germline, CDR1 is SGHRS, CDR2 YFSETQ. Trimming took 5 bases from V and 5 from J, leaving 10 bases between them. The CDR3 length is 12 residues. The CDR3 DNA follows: TGCGCCAGCAGTCCGACAGGCGAGACCCAGTACTTC. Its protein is CASSPTGETQYF. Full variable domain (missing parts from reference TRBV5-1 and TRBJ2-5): KAGVTQTPRYLIKTRGQQVTLSCSPISGHRSVSWYQQTPGQGLQFLFEYFSETQRNKGNFPGRFSGRQFSNSRSEMNVSTLELGDSALYLCASSPTGETQYFGPGTRLLVL.

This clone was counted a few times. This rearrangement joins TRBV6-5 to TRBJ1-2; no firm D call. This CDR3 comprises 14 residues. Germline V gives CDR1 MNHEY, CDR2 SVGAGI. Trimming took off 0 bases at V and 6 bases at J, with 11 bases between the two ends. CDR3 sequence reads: CASSYSNGVDGYTF. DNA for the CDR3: TGTGCCAGCAGTTACTCGAATGGGGTAGATGGCTACACCTTC.

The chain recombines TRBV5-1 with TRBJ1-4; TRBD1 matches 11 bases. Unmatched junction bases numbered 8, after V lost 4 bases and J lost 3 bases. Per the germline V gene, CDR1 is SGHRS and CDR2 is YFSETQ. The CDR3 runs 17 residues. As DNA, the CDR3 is TGCGCCAGCAGCGCCGGACAGGGGGCTGTGTCTAATGAAAAACTGTTTTTT. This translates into CASSAGQGAVSNEKLFF.

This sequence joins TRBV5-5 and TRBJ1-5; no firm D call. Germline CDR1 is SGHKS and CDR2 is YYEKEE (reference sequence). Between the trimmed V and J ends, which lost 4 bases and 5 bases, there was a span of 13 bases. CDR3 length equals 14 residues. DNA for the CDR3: TGTGCCAGCAGCCACTCTACTTCTGATCAGCCCCAGCATTTT. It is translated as CASSHSTSDQPQHF.

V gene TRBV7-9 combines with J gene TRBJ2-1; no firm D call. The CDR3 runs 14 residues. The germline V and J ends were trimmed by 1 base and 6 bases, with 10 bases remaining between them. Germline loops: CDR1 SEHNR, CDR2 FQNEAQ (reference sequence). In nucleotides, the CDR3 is TGTGCCAGCAGCTTAGAAGGAGCCATCAATGAGCAGTTCTTC. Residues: CASSLEGAINEQFF.

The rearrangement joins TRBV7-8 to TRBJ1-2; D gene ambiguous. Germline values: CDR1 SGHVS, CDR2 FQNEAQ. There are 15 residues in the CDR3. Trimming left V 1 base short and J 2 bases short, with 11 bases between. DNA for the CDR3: TGTGCCAGCAGCTTAGTAATGGCAGAGAACTATGGCTACACCTTC. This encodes CASSLVMAENYGYTF. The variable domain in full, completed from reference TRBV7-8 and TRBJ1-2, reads GAGVSQSPRYKVAKRGQDVALRCDPISGHVSLFWYQQALGQGPEFLTYFQNEAQLDKSGLPSDRFFAERPEGSVSTLKIQRTQQEDSAVYLCASSLVMAENYGYTFGSGTRLTVV.

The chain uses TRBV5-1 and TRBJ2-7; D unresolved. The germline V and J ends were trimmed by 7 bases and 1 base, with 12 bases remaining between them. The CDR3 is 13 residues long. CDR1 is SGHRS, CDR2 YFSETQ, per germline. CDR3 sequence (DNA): TGCGCCAGCGGAGATCTGGGATCCTACGAGCAGTACTTC. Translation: CASGDLGSYEQYF.

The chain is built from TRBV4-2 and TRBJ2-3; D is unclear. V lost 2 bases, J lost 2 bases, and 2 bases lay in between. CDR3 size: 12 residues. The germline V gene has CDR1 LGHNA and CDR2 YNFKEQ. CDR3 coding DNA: TGTGCCAGCAGCCAACACACAGATACGCAGTATTTT. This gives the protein CASSQHTDTQYF.

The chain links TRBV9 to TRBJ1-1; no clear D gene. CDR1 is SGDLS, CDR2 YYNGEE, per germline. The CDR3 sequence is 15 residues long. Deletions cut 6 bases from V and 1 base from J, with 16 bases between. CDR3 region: CASTPSWAPNTEAFF. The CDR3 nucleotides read TGTGCCAGCACCCCCTCATGGGCCCCGAACACTGAAGCTTTCTTT. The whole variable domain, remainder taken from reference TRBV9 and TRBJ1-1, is DSGVTQTPKHLITATGQRVTLRCSPRSGDLSVYWYQQSLDQGLQFLIQYYNGEERAKGNILERFSAQQFPDLHSELNLSSLELGDSALYFCASTPSWAPNTEAFFGQGTRLTVV.

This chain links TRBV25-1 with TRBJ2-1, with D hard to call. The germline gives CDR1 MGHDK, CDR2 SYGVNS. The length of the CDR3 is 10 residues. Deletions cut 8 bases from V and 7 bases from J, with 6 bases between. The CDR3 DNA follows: TGTGCCAGCGAGTTGAATGAGCAGTTCTTC. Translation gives CASELNEQFF.

DNA of the CDR3: TGTGCCAGTAGTATACGGGGGTTACCAGCCGAGGCACAAGGCTACACCTTC. Translation: CASSIRGLPAEAQGYTF. The V call is TRBV19, the J call TRBJ1-2, with D tentatively TRBD1 (5 bases). The CDR3 totals 17 residues. Germline assignment: CDR1 LNHDA and CDR2 SQIVND (reference sequence). V was shortened by 2 bases and J by 8 bases, with 24 bases between the two germline ends.

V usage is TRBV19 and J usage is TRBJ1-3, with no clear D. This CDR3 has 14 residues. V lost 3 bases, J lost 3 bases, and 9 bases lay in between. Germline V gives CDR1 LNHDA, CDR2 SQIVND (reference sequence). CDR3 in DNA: TGTGCCAGTAGTATCCCTAGGGATGGAAACACCATATATTTT. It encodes CASSIPRDGNTIYF.

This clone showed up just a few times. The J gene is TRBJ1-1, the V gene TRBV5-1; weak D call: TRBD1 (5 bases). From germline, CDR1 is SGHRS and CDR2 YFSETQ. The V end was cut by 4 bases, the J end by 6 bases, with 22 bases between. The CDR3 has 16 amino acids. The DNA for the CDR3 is TGCGCCAGCAGCCGCTCTTTGGGGCAGGGTCGGCCTGAAGCTTTCTTT. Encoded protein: CASSRSLGQGRPEAFF.

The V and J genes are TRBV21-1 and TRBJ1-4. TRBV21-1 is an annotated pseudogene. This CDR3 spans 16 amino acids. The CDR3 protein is CASSPGGGRDNEKLFF. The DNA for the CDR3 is TGTGCCAGCAGCCCAGGCGGGGGGCGGGATAATGAAAAACTGTTTTTT.

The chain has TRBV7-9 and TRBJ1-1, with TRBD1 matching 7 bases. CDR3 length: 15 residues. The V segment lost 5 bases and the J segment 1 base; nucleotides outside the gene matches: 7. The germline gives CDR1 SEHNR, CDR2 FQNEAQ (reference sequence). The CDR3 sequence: CASSPLTGANTEAFF. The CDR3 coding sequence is TGTGCCAGCAGCCCTCTAACAGGGGCGAACACTGAAGCTTTCTTT.

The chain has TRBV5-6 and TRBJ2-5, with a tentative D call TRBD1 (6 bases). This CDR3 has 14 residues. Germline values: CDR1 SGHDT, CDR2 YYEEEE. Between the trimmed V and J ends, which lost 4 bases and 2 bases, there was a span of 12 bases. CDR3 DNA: TGTGCCAGCAGCCTCCCGGACAGTCAAGAGACCCAGTACTTC. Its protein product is CASSLPDSQETQYF.